The clone carrying this T cell receptor (beta chain) has more than one count but fewer than ten. Its specificity is not known. One entry per CDR3 protein, called by TCRdb with MiXCR from the 5' RACE reads. The profile shows 500,000 to 650,000 distinct CDR3 sequences, about a sixth of them singletons. This specimen belongs to a study of T cells after yellow fever vaccination. General observations from the study: Sorted repertoires could include abundant contaminating clonotypes from bulk cells. Most clones from primary vaccination were detected again post-booster (roughly 95% CD4, about 85% CD8).

Losses at the gene ends were 3 bases for V and 5 bases for J; bases not matched to a gene: 9. From germline, CDR1 is MNHEY and CDR2 SMNVEV (reference sequence). The CDR3 runs to 17 residues. J is TRBJ2-3 and V is TRBV27; 12 bases fit TRBD2. Material: PBMCs, obtained more than 4 days after the first yellow fever vaccination. The sequence was collected from a man between 18 and 35 years old who received the YFV17D yellow fever vaccine. CDR3 DNA sequence: TGTGCCAGCAGTTTCCTTACTAGCGGGGGGACCGGAGATACGCAGTATTTT. Translated: CASSFLTSGGTGDTQYF.